What follows is one T cell receptor beta chain and its context. Its antigen is still unknown. The V gene lost 5 bases and the J gene lost 1 base, with 9 bases spanning the gap. There are 14 residues in the CDR3. The germline V gene encodes CDR1 SGHTA and CDR2 FQGNSA. These data belong to a study of T cell repertoires in cytomegalovirus infection. The wider study: Used in the study were CMV epitopes, some recently identified and HLA-C-restricted, others well-studied and HLA-B-restricted.

TCRdb processed the reads anew with MiXCR; each CDR3 protein has one entry. Here the sample spans about 700,000 distinct CDR3 sequences, around 31% being singletons. Study-level findings and limits: HLA-C-restricted, CMV-specific TCR beta clonotypes were dominant ex vivo.

Material: cultured PBMCs, obtained from culture after CMV antigen stimulation. The clonotype originates from a human donor in good health (CMV status not recorded). Some clones in this sample may be carry-over from other donors' samples. This rearrangement joins TRBV7-2 to TRBJ2-4; maybe TRBD1 (6 bases). Written as DNA, the CDR3 is TGTGCCAGCAGCCCAACAGGGGCCAAAAACATTCAGTACTTC. It translates to CASSPTGAKNIQYF.